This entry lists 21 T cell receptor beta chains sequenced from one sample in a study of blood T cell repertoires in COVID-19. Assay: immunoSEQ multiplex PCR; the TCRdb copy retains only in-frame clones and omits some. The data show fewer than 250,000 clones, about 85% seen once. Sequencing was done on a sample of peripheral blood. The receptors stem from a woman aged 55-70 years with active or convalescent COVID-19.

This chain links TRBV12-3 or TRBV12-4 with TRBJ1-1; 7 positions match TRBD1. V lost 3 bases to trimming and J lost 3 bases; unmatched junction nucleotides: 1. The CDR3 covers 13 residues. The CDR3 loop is CASSFTGDTEAFF. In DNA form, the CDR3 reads TGTGCCAGCAGTTTTACAGGGGACACTGAAGCTTTCTTT.

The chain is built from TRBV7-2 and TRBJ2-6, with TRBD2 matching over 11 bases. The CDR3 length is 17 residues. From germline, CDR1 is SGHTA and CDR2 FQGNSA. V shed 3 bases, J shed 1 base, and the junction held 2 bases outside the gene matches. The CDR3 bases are TGTGCCAGCAGCTTTTCTAGCGGGGGGTCTGGGGCCAACGTCCTGACTTTC. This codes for CASSFSSGGSGANVLTF.

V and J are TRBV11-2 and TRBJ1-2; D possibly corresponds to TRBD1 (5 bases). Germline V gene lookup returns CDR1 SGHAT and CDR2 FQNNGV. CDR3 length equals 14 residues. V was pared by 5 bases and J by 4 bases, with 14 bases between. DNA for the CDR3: TGTGCCAGCAGCCCCCGGGGGGTCGTCTATGGCTACACCTTC. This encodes CASSPRGVVYGYTF.

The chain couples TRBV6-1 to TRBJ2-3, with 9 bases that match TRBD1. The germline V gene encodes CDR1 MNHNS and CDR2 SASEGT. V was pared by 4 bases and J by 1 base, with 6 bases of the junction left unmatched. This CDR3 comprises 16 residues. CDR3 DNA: TGTGCCAGCAGTGGACTGGACAGGGGTGGCACAGATACGCAGTATTTT. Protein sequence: CASSGLDRGGTDTQYF.

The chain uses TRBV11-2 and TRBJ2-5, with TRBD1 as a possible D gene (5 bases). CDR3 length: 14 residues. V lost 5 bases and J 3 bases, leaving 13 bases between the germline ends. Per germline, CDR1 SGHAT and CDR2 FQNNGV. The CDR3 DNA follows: TGTGCCAGCAGCCCAGGGTGGGCGAAAGAGACCCAGTACTTC. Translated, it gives CASSPGWAKETQYF.

The DNA of the CDR3 is TGTGCCAGCAGCTTGGGGGTTGGGCGTAACTATGGCTACACCTTC. Translation gives CASSLGVGRNYGYTF. V gene TRBV5-6 combines with J gene TRBJ1-2; D call uncertain. Germline V gives CDR1 SGHDT, CDR2 YYEEEE. This CDR3 comprises 15 residues. Deletions cut 0 bases from V and 1 base from J, with 10 bases between.

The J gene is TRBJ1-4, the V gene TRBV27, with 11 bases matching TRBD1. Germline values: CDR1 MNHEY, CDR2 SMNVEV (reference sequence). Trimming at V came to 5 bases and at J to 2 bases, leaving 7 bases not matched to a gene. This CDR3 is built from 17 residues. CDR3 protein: CASSPGQGASTNEKLFF. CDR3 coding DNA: TGTGCCAGCAGTCCCGGACAGGGGGCGTCGACTAATGAAAAACTGTTTTTT. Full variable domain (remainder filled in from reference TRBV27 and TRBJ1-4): EAQVTQNPRYLITVTGKKLTVTCSQNMNHEYMSWYRQDPGLGLRQIYYSMNVEVTDKGDVPEGYKVSRKEKRNFPLILESPSPNQTSLYFCASSPGQGASTNEKLFFGSGTQLSVL.

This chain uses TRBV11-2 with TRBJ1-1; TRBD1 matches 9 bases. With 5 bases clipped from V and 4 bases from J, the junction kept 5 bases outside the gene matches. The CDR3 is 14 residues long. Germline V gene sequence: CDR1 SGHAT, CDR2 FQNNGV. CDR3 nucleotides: TGTGCCAGCAGCCAGGGACAGGGTATCACTGAAGCTTTCTTT. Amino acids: CASSQGQGITEAFF.

CDR3 nucleotide sequence: TGCAGCGTTGAGGACGCGGGAGTGTTTGGAAATGAGCAGTTCTTC. This encodes CSVEDAGVFGNEQFF. V is TRBV29-1 and J is TRBJ2-1; the match to TRBD2 covers 7 bases. Trimming cost V 3 bases and J 7 bases; bases outside gene matches: 12. The germline gives CDR1 SQVTM, CDR2 ANQGSEA. The CDR3 is 15 amino acids.

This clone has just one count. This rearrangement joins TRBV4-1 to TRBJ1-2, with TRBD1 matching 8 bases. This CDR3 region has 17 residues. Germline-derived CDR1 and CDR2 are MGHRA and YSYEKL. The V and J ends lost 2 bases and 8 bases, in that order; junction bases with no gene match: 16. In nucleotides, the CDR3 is TGCGCCAGCAGCCAAACCCCACCACCTGCAGGGGGCGAGGGCTACACCTTC. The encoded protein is CASSQTPPPAGGEGYTF.

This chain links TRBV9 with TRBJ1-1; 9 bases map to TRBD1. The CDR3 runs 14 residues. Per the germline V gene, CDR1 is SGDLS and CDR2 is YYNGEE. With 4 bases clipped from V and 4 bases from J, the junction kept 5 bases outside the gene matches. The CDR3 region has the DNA TGTGCCAGCAGCTCGTCGACAGGGGGCACTGAAGCTTTCTTT. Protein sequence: CASSSSTGGTEAFF.

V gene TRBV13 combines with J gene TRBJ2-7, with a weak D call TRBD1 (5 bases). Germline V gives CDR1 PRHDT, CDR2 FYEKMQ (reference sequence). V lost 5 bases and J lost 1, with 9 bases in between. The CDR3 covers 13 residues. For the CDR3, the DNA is TGTGCCAGCAGCCCACAGGAGTCCTACGAGCAGTACGTC. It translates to CASSPQESYEQYV.

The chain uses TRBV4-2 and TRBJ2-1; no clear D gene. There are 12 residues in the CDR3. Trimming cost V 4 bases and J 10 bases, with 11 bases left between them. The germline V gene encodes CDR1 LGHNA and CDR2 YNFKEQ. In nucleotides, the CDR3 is TGTGCCAGCAGCCGCATAGCCGGGGAGCAGTTCTTC. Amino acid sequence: CASSRIAGEQFF.

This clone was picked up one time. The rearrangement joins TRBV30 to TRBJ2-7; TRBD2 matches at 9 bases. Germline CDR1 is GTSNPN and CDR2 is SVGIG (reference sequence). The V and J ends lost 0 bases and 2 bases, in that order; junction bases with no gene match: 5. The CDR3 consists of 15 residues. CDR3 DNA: TGTGCCTGGAGTGTAGGAGTAGCGGGAGCCTACGAGCAGTACTTC. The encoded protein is CAWSVGVAGAYEQYF.

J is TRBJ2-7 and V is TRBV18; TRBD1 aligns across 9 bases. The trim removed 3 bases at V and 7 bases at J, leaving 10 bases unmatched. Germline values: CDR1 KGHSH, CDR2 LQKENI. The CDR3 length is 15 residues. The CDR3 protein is CASSPAGTGMGEQYF. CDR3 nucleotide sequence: TGTGCCAGCTCACCCGCCGGGACAGGGATGGGGGAGCAGTACTTC. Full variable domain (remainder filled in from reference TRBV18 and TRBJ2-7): NAGVMQNPRHLVRRRGQEARLRCSPMKGHSHVYWYRQLPEEGLKFMVYLQKENIIDESGMPKERFSAEFPKEGPSILRIQQVVRGDSAAYFCASSPAGTGMGEQYFGPGTRLTVT.

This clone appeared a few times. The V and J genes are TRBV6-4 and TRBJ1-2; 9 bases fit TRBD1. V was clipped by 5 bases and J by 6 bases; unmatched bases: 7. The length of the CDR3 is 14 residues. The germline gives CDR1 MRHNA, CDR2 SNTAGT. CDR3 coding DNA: TGTGCCAGCAGTCCAGAAGGGACAGGGAATGGCTACACCTTC. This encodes CASSPEGTGNGYTF.

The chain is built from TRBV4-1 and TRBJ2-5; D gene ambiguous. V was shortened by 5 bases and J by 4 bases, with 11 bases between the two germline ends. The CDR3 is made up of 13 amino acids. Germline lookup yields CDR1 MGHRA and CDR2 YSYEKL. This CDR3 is CASSFLVRETQYF. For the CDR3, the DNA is TGCGCCAGCAGCTTTCTTGTGAGAGAGACCCAGTACTTC.

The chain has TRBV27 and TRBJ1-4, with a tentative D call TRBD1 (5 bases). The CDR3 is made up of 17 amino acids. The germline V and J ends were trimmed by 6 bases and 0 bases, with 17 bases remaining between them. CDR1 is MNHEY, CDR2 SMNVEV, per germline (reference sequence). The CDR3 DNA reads TGTGCCAGCAGCCCGGGACTGAACCCTGCAACTAATGAAAAACTGTTTTTT. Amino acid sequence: CASSPGLNPATNEKLFF. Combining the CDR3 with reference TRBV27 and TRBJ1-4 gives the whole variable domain EAQVTQNPRYLITVTGKKLTVTCSQNMNHEYMSWYRQDPGLGLRQIYYSMNVEVTDKGDVPEGYKVSRKEKRNFPLILESPSPNQTSLYFCASSPGLNPATNEKLFFGSGTQLSVL.

Written as DNA, the CDR3 is TGTGCCAGCAAGCAAATGGGAGCGAACACCGGGGAGCTGTTTTTT. Residues: CASKQMGANTGELFF. The chain carries TRBV6-5 and TRBJ2-2; possibly TRBD2 for D (5 bases). The V gene lost 7 bases and the J gene lost 0 bases, with 12 bases spanning the gap. The CDR3 is made up of 15 amino acids. Germline-derived CDR1 and CDR2 are MNHEY and SVGAGI.

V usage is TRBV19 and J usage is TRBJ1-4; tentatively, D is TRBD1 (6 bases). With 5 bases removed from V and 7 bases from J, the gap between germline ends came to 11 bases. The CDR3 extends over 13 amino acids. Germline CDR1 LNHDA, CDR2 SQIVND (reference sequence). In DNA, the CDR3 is TGTGCCAGTAGTCAGGGGATAAGTGAAAAACTGTTTTTT. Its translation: CASSQGISEKLFF.

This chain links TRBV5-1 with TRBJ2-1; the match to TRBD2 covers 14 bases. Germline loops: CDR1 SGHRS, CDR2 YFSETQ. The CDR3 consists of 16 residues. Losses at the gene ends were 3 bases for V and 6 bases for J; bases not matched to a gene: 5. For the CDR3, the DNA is TGCGCCAGCAGCTCCCTGACTAGCGGGAGGGCCAATGAGCAGTTCTTC. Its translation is CASSSLTSGRANEQFF.